One T cell receptor (beta chain) is described in this entry. The record originates from a study of Graves' ophthalmopathy and Graves' hyperthyroidism. Germline V gene data show CDR1 as KGHDR and CDR2 as SFDVKD. J was trimmed by 7 bases and V by 3 bases; bases with no gene match: 7. CDR3 length equals 14 residues. The study amplified TCR beta CDR3 regions using RNA transcripts. Following a first-round RT-PCR that used HTBI primers, a second-round multiplex PCR was carried out. TCRdb re-called the multiplex PCR reads through MiXCR, storing one row per CDR3 protein. The sample consists of 600,000 to 650,000 distinct CDR3 sequences, around a fifth of them appearing once.

This TCR came from a woman aged 18-30 years with stable Graves' hyperthyroidism. Some clones in this sample may be carry-over from other donors' samples. V gene TRBV24-1 combines with J gene TRBJ1-2; 7 nucleotides agree with TRBD1. The specimen was peripheral blood. This CDR3 reads CATSDNDRAGGYTF. The CDR3 nucleotides read TGTGCCACCAGTGATAATGACAGGGCTGGTGGCTACACCTTC.